These 15 T cell receptor beta chains were sequenced from one sample in a study of T cell changes during pregnancy in multiple sclerosis. The repertoire was sequenced with immunoSEQ multiplex PCR; TCRdb's copy has only in-frame clones and lacks some. This sample yields 91,000 or so clones, of which 85% to 95% are seen a single time; more than 2% belongs to the top ten. The sample in question was peripheral blood, obtained after pregnancy. All receptors come from a female donor with multiple sclerosis, enrolled in a pregnancy study.

CDR3 sequence: CASSGGTGNQPQHF. CDR3 bases: TGTGCCAGCAGCGGAGGGACAGGGAATCAGCCCCAGCATTTT. The V and J genes are TRBV5-6 and TRBJ1-5; TRBD1 matches at 9 bases. J was trimmed by 4 bases and V by 4 bases; bases with no gene match: 3. CDR3 length: 14 amino acids. CDR1 and CDR2 from the germline V gene are SGHDT and YYEEEE.

This chain links TRBV27 with TRBJ2-3; 12 positions agree with TRBD2. V shed 2 bases, J shed 0 bases, and the junction held 9 bases outside the gene matches. The CDR3 is 19 residues long. Germline V gene lookup returns CDR1 MNHEY and CDR2 SMNVEV (reference sequence). Here the CDR3 reads CASSLPTSGGVPSTDTQYF. The CDR3 nucleotides read TGTGCCAGCAGTTTACCGACTAGCGGGGGAGTTCCTAGCACAGATACGCAGTATTTT.

J is TRBJ1-5 and V is TRBV7-9; 7 bases agree with TRBD1. Trimming removed 3 bases from V and 6 bases from J; junction bases left unmatched: 5. CDR1 and CDR2 from the germline V gene are SEHNR and FQNEAQ (reference sequence). The CDR3 loop spans 14 amino acids. CDR3 DNA: TGTGCCAGCAGCTTCACAGGGGAAGGTCAGCCCCAGCATTTT. Its translation is CASSFTGEGQPQHF.

The chain carries TRBV19 and TRBJ1-2; 7 bases align to TRBD1. The CDR3 has 16 amino acids. Germline V gene data show CDR1 as LNHDA and CDR2 as SQIVND (reference sequence). V shed 5 bases and J 2 bases; nucleotides not matched to a gene: 11. CDR3 region: CASSRGGTELNYGYTF. As DNA, the CDR3 is TGTGCCAGTAGTCGGGGGGGGACAGAACTAAACTATGGCTACACCTTC.

The chain's CDR3 is CASSLLAGGPNEQYF. CDR3 nucleotide sequence: TGCGCCAGCAGCCTACTAGCGGGAGGGCCTAACGAGCAGTACTTC. The chain uses TRBV5-1 and TRBJ2-7; 13 positions agree with TRBD2. Germline assignment: CDR1 SGHRS and CDR2 YFSETQ. The J segment lost 5 bases and the V segment lost 4 bases, leaving 6 bases of the junction unmatched. CDR3 size: 15 residues.

This chain links TRBV19 with TRBJ1-2; possible D gene TRBD1, 6 bases. V dropped 4 bases and J dropped 5 bases, with 14 bases sitting between them. This CDR3 contains 14 residues. CDR1 is LNHDA, CDR2 SQIVND, per germline (reference sequence). CDR3 sequence (DNA): TGTGCCAGTAGTAATCCTGGGGGCGCATATGGCTACACCTTC. The encoded protein is CASSNPGGAYGYTF.

The chain couples TRBV28 to TRBJ2-3, with TRBD2 identical over 7 bases. This CDR3 contains 14 residues. V was clipped by 3 bases and J by 9 bases; unmatched bases: 9. The V gene's germline CDR1 is MDHEN and CDR2 SYDVKM. CDR3 coding DNA: TGTGCCAGCAGTTTGGGGAGGGCCTCCGCGACGCAGTATTTT. Its translation is CASSLGRASATQYF.

V usage is TRBV7-6 and J usage is TRBJ2-5, with D possibly being TRBD2 (5 bases). The CDR3 runs 17 residues. Germline V gene data show CDR1 as SGHVS and CDR2 as FNYEAQ. Trimming shortened V by 1 base and J by 2 bases, and 17 bases separated the two germline ends. In DNA, the CDR3 is TGTGCCAGCAGCTTAGGTCGGCAGCTAGCCCTACAAGAGACCCAGTACTTC. It specifies CASSLGRQLALQETQYF.

This clone was seen just once. J is TRBJ1-3 and V is TRBV27; 7 bases match TRBD1. Trimming at V came to 6 bases and at J to 4 bases, leaving 6 bases not matched to a gene. CDR1 MNHEY and CDR2 SMNVEV come from the germline V gene (reference sequence). CDR3 length: 14 amino acids. Here the CDR3 reads CASSKQGRGNTIYF. In DNA form, the CDR3 reads TGTGCCAGCAGCAAACAGGGGAGGGGAAACACCATATATTTT.

The V and J genes are TRBV4-1 and TRBJ2-3; D is undetermined. CDR1 is MGHRA, CDR2 YSYEKL, per germline. The CDR3 loop spans 14 amino acids. Trimming removed 3 bases from V and 2 bases from J, with 9 bases in between. The CDR3 DNA reads TGCGCCAGCAGCCACCTTTCCCTCACAGATACGCAGTATTTT. Its translation: CASSHLSLTDTQYF.

The chain has TRBV11-2 and TRBJ2-7, with D unclear. The CDR3 sequence is 13 residues long. Looked up from germline, CDR1 is SGHAT and CDR2 is FQNNGV. V dropped 2 bases and J dropped 7 bases, with 12 bases sitting between them. The CDR3 loop reads CASSLKPYAEQYF. CDR3 nucleotide sequence: TGTGCCAGCAGCTTAAAGCCATATGCGGAGCAGTACTTC.

This clone was counted a single time. The chain recombines TRBV2 with TRBJ2-2; possibly TRBD1 for D (6 bases). Per germline, CDR1 SNHLY and CDR2 FYNNEI. This CDR3 has 17 amino acids. The V gene lost 6 bases and the J gene lost 0 bases, with 17 bases spanning the gap. DNA for the CDR3: TGTGCCAGCAGGCCCCTAACGGACAGAACGAACACCGGGGAGCTGTTTTTT. Its translation is CASRPLTDRTNTGELFF.

This clone showed up many times. This rearrangement joins TRBV25-1 to TRBJ2-3, with 11 bases lining up with TRBD2. Germline-derived CDR1 and CDR2 are MGHDK and SYGVNS. The CDR3 covers 13 residues. V was pared by 4 bases and J by 9 bases, with 3 bases of the junction left unmatched. CDR3 in DNA: TGTGCCAGCAGTGTAGCGGGAGGGCCGACGCAGTATTTT. It is translated as CASSVAGGPTQYF.

This clone was counted once. The CDR3 sequence: CASSSRQGSDSYEQYF. The CDR3 nucleotides read TGTGCCAGCAGCTCCCGACAGGGCAGCGACTCCTACGAGCAGTACTTC. The chain joins TRBV7-9 to TRBJ2-7; 7 nucleotides align to TRBD1. Germline lookup yields CDR1 SEHNR and CDR2 FQNEAQ (reference sequence). This CDR3 contains 16 residues. V lost 4 bases to trimming and J lost 0 bases; unmatched junction nucleotides: 9.

V usage is TRBV4-1 and J usage is TRBJ1-1, with D perhaps TRBD1 (5 bases). This CDR3 region has 16 residues. CDR1 and CDR2 (germline): MGHRA, YSYEKL. V gave up 4 bases and J gave up 1 base, with 16 bases separating them. The CDR3 region is CASSLWGGETNTEAFF. DNA of the CDR3: TGCGCCAGCAGCCTCTGGGGAGGGGAAACGAACACTGAAGCTTTCTTT.